These 16 T cell receptor beta chains came from one sample sequenced in a study of CD8 T cells in Susac syndrome. cDNA came from approximately 0.5 to 1 ug RNA primed by random hexamers. Each CDR3 protein gets one entry after TCRdb re-called the immunoSEQ multiplex PCR reads with MiXCR. The table lists about 200,000 distinct CDR3 sequences, 85% to 95% of them singletons. The sequenced material came from CD4+ T cells from PBMCs. The receptors were gathered from a human donor in good health.

This rearrangement joins TRBV6-5 to TRBJ2-3; D not resolved. CDR3 length: 14 amino acids. Trimming removed 8 bases at V and 1 base at J, with 13 bases between. Germline V gives CDR1 MNHEY, CDR2 SVGAGI. In DNA form, the CDR3 reads TGTGCCAGCCGGACGGCTGACGGCACAGATACGCAGTATTTT. Its protein product is CASRTADGTDTQYF.

The J gene is TRBJ2-7, the V gene TRBV5-1; D uncertain. Germline V gene data show CDR1 as SGHRS and CDR2 as YFSETQ. Trimming took off 1 base at V and 4 bases at J, with 6 bases between the two ends. The length of the CDR3 is 12 residues. CDR3 coding DNA: TGCGCCAGCAGCTTGAAGGGTTACGAGCAGTACTTC. Protein: CASSLKGYEQYF. Using reference TRBV5-1 and TRBJ2-7 for the parts outside the CDR3, the full variable domain is KAGVTQTPRYLIKTRGQQVTLSCSPISGHRSVSWYQQTPGQGLQFLFEYFSETQRNKGNFPGRFSGRQFSNSRSEMNVSTLELGDSALYLCASSLKGYEQYFGPGTRLTVT.

This chain uses TRBV29-1 with TRBJ2-7; D may correspond to TRBD1 or TRBD2 (5 bases each). The end of the DNA fits TRBJ2-5 better, so the J call may be wrong. The germline V gene has CDR1 SQVTM and CDR2 ANQGSEA. This CDR3 is 12 amino acids long. The CDR3 protein is CSSGTGQTTQYF. The CDR3 nucleotides are TGCAGCTCCGGGACCGGGCAAACGACCCAGTACTTC.

The chain couples TRBV6-1 to TRBJ2-7; no reliable D call. Germline V gene lookup returns CDR1 MNHNS and CDR2 SASEGT. The CDR3 covers 11 residues. V lost 5 bases and J lost 3, with 5 bases in between. In DNA, the CDR3 is TGTGCCAGCAGTCGACTCTACGAGCAGTACTTC. Protein product: CASSRLYEQYF.

This chain connects TRBV6-5 to TRBJ1-2; D may be TRBD1 (6 bases). With 6 bases removed from V and 8 bases from J, the gap between germline ends came to 16 bases. Germline CDR1 reads MNHEY; CDR2 reads SVGAGI. CDR3 length: 13 amino acids. The CDR3 reads CASSRDRSMGYTF. The CDR3 coding sequence is TGTGCCAGCAGCCGAGACAGGTCTATGGGCTACACCTTC.

J is TRBJ1-2 and V is TRBV27; no clear D gene. V lost 2 bases and J lost 4, with 14 bases in between. The CDR3 runs to 15 residues. Germline CDR1 is MNHEY and CDR2 is SMNVEV (reference sequence). CDR3 nucleotides: TGTGCCAGCAGTTTACGGAACGGGCTCCTCTATGGCTACACCTTC. Protein product: CASSLRNGLLYGYTF.

The V gene is TRBV21-1, the J gene TRBJ2-2; TRBD2, the table's D call, lacks a check against the DNA. TRBV21-1 is a recognized pseudogene. The CDR3 loop spans 16 amino acids. CDR3 coding DNA: TGTGCCAGCAGCAACCCAGCGGGAGGCTCCACCGGGGAGCTGTTTTTT. Its protein product is CASSNPAGGSTGELFF.

The V gene is TRBV20-1, the J gene TRBJ1-1; possible D gene TRBD1, 5 bases. V lost 3 bases, J lost 6 bases, and 11 bases lay in between. Germline CDR1 and CDR2: DFQATT and SNEGSKA (reference sequence). CDR3 length: 12 residues. CDR3 bases: TGCAGTGCTAGTACTGGGACCGCTGAAGCTTTCTTT. As protein: CSASTGTAEAFF.

The gene calls are TRBV6-1 and TRBJ2-3; D remains unclear. CDR1 is MNHNS and CDR2 is SASEGT in the germline V gene. This CDR3 region has 14 residues. V lost 9 bases and J 4 bases, leaving 17 bases between the germline ends. CDR3 residues: CASGVGSNADTQYF. As DNA, the CDR3 is TGTGCCAGTGGGGTTGGATCTAACGCAGATACGCAGTATTTT.

This chain joins TRBV20-1 and TRBJ1-1; 7 nucleotides match TRBD1. V lost 3 bases and J lost 4; bases outside the gene matches: 11. Germline V gives CDR1 DFQATT, CDR2 SNEGSKA (reference sequence). This CDR3 has 15 residues. CDR3 loop: CSARSRRGQSTEAFF. The DNA for the CDR3 is TGCAGTGCTAGGTCCAGGAGGGGGCAGAGCACTGAAGCTTTCTTT.

This clonotype showed up just a few times. The V gene is TRBV29-1, the J gene TRBJ1-1, with a possible D match to TRBD1 (6 bases). Germline V gene sequence: CDR1 SQVTM, CDR2 ANQGSEA. This CDR3 is built from 14 residues. The V and J ends lost 7 bases and 0 bases respectively, with 15 bases between them. The CDR3 nucleotides are TGCAGCGGTCACCGAGGACAGATGAACACTGAAGCTTTCTTT. Translated: CSGHRGQMNTEAFF.

J is TRBJ1-1 and V is TRBV9, with D unresolved. The CDR3 extends over 14 amino acids. The germline V gene encodes CDR1 SGDLS and CDR2 YYNGEE. The V end lost 1 base, the J end lost 6 bases, and 13 bases lay between the germline ends. CDR3 sequence: CASSVSPGGSEAFF. The CDR3 coding sequence is TGTGCCAGCAGCGTAAGCCCGGGTGGGTCTGAAGCTTTCTTT.

The chain links TRBV12-3 or TRBV12-4 to TRBJ1-2; the match to TRBD1 covers 8 bases. The V and J ends lost 5 bases and 7 bases, in that order; junction bases with no gene match: 6. The CDR3 has 13 amino acids. CDR3 nucleotide sequence: TGTGCCAGCAGTCACTCAGGGGGCCGTGGCTACACCTTC. Residues: CASSHSGGRGYTF.

The V call is TRBV13, the J call TRBJ2-5; 7 positions match TRBD2. CDR1 and CDR2 (germline): PRHDT, FYEKMQ (reference sequence). CDR3 length: 15 residues. V shed 5 bases and J 5 bases; nucleotides not matched to a gene: 11. In nucleotides, the CDR3 is TGTGCCAGCAGCCCCGGACTAGGGTATAGCGAGACCCAGTACTTC. Translated, it gives CASSPGLGYSETQYF. Complete variable domain (other parts from reference TRBV13 and TRBJ2-5): AAGVIQSPRHLIKEKRETATLKCYPIPRHDTVYWYQQGPGQDPQFLISFYEKMQSDKGSIPDRFSAQQFSDYHSELNMSSLELGDSALYFCASSPGLGYSETQYFGPGTRLLVL.

The V gene is TRBV7-2, the J gene TRBJ1-1; the match to TRBD1 covers 10 bases. This CDR3 is 14 amino acids long. Trimming cost V 1 base and J 8 bases; bases outside gene matches: 4. The germline CDR1 and CDR2 sequences are SGHTA and FQGNSA. The CDR3: CASSLVPDRGEAFF. Here the CDR3 DNA reads TGTGCCAGCAGCTTAGTACCGGACAGGGGGGAAGCTTTCTTT.

This clonotype was observed a handful of times. The V and J genes are TRBV7-3 and TRBJ1-5; D gene ambiguous. V was pared by 2 bases and J by 5 bases, with 7 bases between. CDR1 is SGHTA, CDR2 FQGTGA, per germline. The CDR3 extends over 13 amino acids. The chain's CDR3 is CASSLAPDQPQHF. The CDR3 DNA follows: TGTGCCAGCAGCTTAGCCCCCGATCAGCCCCAGCATTTT. The variable domain in full, with the rest retrieved from reference TRBV7-3 and TRBJ1-5, is GAGVSQTPSNKVTEKGKYVELRCDPISGHTALYWYRQSLGQGPEFLIYFQGTGAADDSGLPNDRFFAVRPEGSVSTLKIQRTERGDSAVYLCASSLAPDQPQHFGDGTRLSIL.